The source of this T cell receptor (beta chain) is a study of blood T cell repertoires in COVID-19. Across the whole study: In each case, the material was cDNA or gDNA derived from T cells, B-cell-depleted T cells, or PBMCs.

Sequencing was performed with immunoSEQ multiplex PCR; in TCRdb, only in-frame clones are kept and a portion is missing. Counted here are hundreds of thousands of clones, around 90% occurring once; the ten biggest clones make up roughly 1.6%. On this clone: A junction end diverges from the germline sequence, so it may reflect a read error.

Germline V lookup: CDR1 KGHSH, CDR2 LQKENI. The CDR3 has 15 residues. This TCR came from a woman aged 18-30 years with acute COVID-19. What was sequenced was PBMCs or T cells enriched from blood (not recorded which). The chain employs TRBV18 and TRBJ2-1; tentative D call: TRBD2 (6 bases). As DNA, the CDR3 is TGTGCCAGCTCACCTAGTGCGGGATCCTCCAATGAGCAGTTCTTC. Translation: CASSPSAGSSNEQFF.